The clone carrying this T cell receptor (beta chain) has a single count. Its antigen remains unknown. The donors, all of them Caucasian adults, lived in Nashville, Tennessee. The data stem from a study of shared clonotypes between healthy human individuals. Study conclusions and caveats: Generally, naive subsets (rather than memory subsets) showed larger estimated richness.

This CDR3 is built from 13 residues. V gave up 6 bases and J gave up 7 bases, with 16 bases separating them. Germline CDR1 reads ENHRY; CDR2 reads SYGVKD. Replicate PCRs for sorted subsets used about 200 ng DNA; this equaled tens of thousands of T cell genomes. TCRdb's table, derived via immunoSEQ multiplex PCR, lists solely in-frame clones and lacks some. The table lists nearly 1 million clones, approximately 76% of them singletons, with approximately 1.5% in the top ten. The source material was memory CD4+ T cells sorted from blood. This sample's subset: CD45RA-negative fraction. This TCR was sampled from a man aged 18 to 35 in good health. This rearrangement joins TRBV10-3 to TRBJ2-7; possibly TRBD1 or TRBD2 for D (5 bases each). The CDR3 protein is CAISAGTTEEQYF. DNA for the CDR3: TGTGCCATCAGCGCAGGGACCACGGAAGAGCAGTACTTC.